These 20 T cell receptor beta chains originate from one sample sequenced in a study of blood T cells in healthy people across ages. The authors ran a second PCR of 7 to 11 cycles using a sample-barcoded 5' primer and a J-beta primer mix. TCRdb redid the calling of the 5' RACE reads with MiXCR, one entry per CDR3 protein. Counted here are over a million distinct CDR3 sequences, roughly 45% occurring once; the ten biggest clones make up over 15%. Source material: blood. These receptors were collected from an older woman in good health.

This clonotype was counted between two and nine times. The chain couples TRBV6-5 to TRBJ1-2, with TRBD1 matching over 8 bases. CDR1 and CDR2 (germline): MNHEY, SVGAGI. With V trimmed by 2 bases and J by 4 bases, 12 bases remained unmatched. This CDR3 has 17 amino acids. CDR3 in amino acids: CASSYTGTATGGYGYTF. The CDR3 nucleotides are TGTGCCAGCAGTTACACCGGGACAGCTACAGGGGGCTATGGCTACACCTTC.

The genes are TRBV6-7 and TRBJ1-4; 9 bases agree with TRBD1. TRBV6-7 is an ORF; its function is uncertain. CDR3 length equals 21 residues. Trimming took 5 bases from V and 0 from J; bases not matched to a gene: 19. The chain's CDR3 is CASSPPTGTGIYLATNEKLFF. The CDR3 region has the DNA TGTGCCAGCAGTCCCCCCACCGGGACAGGGATCTACCTAGCAACTAATGAAAAACTGTTTTTT.

In DNA form, the CDR3 reads TGTGCCAGCTTTAGGGGGGTCGGGGCAAACGAGCAGTACTTC. Its translation: CASFRGVGANEQYF. The chain couples TRBV6-5 to TRBJ2-7; D assignment may be TRBD1 or TRBD2 (6 bases each). Trimming removed 8 bases from V and 5 bases from J, with 19 bases in between. This CDR3 has 14 amino acids. Looked up from germline, CDR1 is MNHEY and CDR2 is SVGAGI.

The V call is TRBV12-3 or TRBV12-4, the J call TRBJ2-1, with 10 bases matching TRBD2. With 8 bases clipped from V and 2 bases from J, the junction kept 6 bases outside the gene matches. The CDR3 spans 15 residues. The chain's CDR3 is CASLSSGSPYNEQFF. In DNA, the CDR3 is TGTGCCAGCTTATCTAGCGGGAGTCCCTACAATGAGCAGTTCTTC.

The chain couples TRBV6-6 to TRBJ1-5, with D possibly TRBD1 on 6 matching bases. Germline loops: CDR1 MNHNY, CDR2 SVGAGI (reference sequence). CDR3 length equals 14 residues. The V end lost 6 bases, the J end lost 5 bases, and 14 bases lay between the germline ends. CDR3 nucleotide sequence: TGTGCCAGCAGCACCAGGGGAGTGGATCAGCCCCAGCATTTT. Its protein product is CASSTRGVDQPQHF.

This clonotype was counted only a few times. The genes are TRBV28 and TRBJ2-3; D uncertain. The ends were cut back, 6 bases at V and 6 bases at J, with 13 bases in the middle. The germline V gene has CDR1 MDHEN and CDR2 SYDVKM. This CDR3 has 13 residues. The CDR3 spells CASRPAGADTQYF. DNA for the CDR3: TGTGCCAGCAGACCTGCCGGTGCGGATACGCAGTATTTT.

This clonotype occurred a few times. The CDR3 DNA reads as TGTGCCAGCAGTGACAGGACGAAGTACTTC. As protein: CASSDRTKYF. This chain uses TRBV2 with TRBJ2-5; D unresolved. The CDR3 is 10 amino acids. The V end was cut by 3 bases, the J end by 12 bases, with 8 bases between. Germline-derived CDR1 and CDR2 are SNHLY and FYNNEI.

The CDR3 DNA is TGTGCCAGCAGCCCTCGGATGGATCTGGAGACCCAGTACTTC. The encoded protein is CASSPRMDLETQYF. This chain links TRBV9 with TRBJ2-5, with unresolved D. CDR1 and CDR2 from the germline V gene are SGDLS and YYNGEE. The CDR3 sequence is 14 residues long. V lost 4 bases to trimming and J lost 5 bases, with 15 bases between them.

This clonotype came up a few times. The CDR3: CASSLEGSPGQPQHF. The CDR3 DNA follows: TGCGCCAGCAGCTTGGAGGGGTCACCTGGACAGCCCCAGCATTTT. This chain connects TRBV5-1 to TRBJ1-5; possibly TRBD1 for D (5 bases). V lost 0 bases, J lost 7 bases, and 14 bases lay in between. This CDR3 contains 15 residues. The germline V gene encodes CDR1 SGHRS and CDR2 YFSETQ.

The V gene is TRBV20-1, the J gene TRBJ2-2, with unresolved D. Trimming left V 2 bases short and J 5 bases short, with 15 bases between. Germline V CDR1 and CDR2: DFQATT, SNEGSKA (reference sequence). The CDR3 is 15 amino acids. The CDR3 reads CSARPPESGTGELFF. CDR3 sequence (DNA): TGCAGTGCTAGACCCCCCGAGTCGGGTACCGGGGAGCTGTTTTTT.

The chain uses TRBV5-6 and TRBJ2-7; D gene uncertain. Trimming shortened V by 2 bases and J by 0 bases, and 18 bases separated the two germline ends. This CDR3 has 17 residues. The germline gives CDR1 SGHDT, CDR2 YYEEEE. The CDR3 protein is CASSFSAYVLASYEQYF. CDR3 nucleotide sequence: TGTGCCAGCAGCTTCAGTGCGTACGTCCTGGCCTCCTACGAGCAGTACTTC.

The CDR3 DNA reads as TGTGCCAGCAGCCAAGATAAGGGCGCTAGGGGGCCTGACATTCAGTACTTC. This codes for CASSQDKGARGPDIQYF. The J gene is TRBJ2-4, the V gene TRBV3-1; 7 bases map to TRBD1. The CDR3 contains 17 residues. CDR1 is LGHDT and CDR2 is YNNKEL in the germline V gene (reference sequence). The V gene end was trimmed by 0 bases and the J gene end by 8 bases; junction bases not matched to a gene: 13.

This clonotype was counted a few times. The gene calls are TRBV4-2 and TRBJ2-5; D is tentatively TRBD1 or TRBD2 (6 bases each). Trimming removed 1 base at V and 3 bases at J, with 12 bases between. The germline gives CDR1 LGHNA, CDR2 YNFKEQ. CDR3 length equals 15 residues. In nucleotides, the CDR3 is TGTGCCAGCAGCCAAGGACAGGAGGGTGAAGAGACCCAGTACTTC. Translation gives CASSQGQEGEETQYF.

The chain combines TRBV7-9 with TRBJ2-1; D could derive from TRBD1 or TRBD2 (5 bases each). TRBJ2-7 explains the end of the DNA better; the J call may be wrong. This CDR3 is 13 amino acids long. Germline V gene data show CDR1 as SEHNR and CDR2 as FQNEAQ (reference sequence). This chain's CDR3 is CASSPGAGFEQYF. In nucleotides, the CDR3 is TGTGCCAGCAGCCCTGGGGCGGGTTTCGAGCAGTACTTC.

The J gene is TRBJ2-7, the V gene TRBV30, with 8 bases aligning to TRBD2. CDR1 is GTSNPN, CDR2 SVGIG, per germline (reference sequence). CDR3 size: 17 residues. V gave up 3 bases and J gave up 3 bases; unmatched junction bases: 16. CDR3 in amino acids: CAWSAGPVVAGYYEQYF. The CDR3 region has the DNA TGTGCCTGGAGCGCTGGGCCGGTGGTAGCGGGGTACTACGAGCAGTACTTC.

Turning to this clonotype: This may stem from a read error, because a much larger clone lies one nucleotide away. For the CDR3, the DNA is TGTGCCAGCAGCCCATTTCCGAGGACGGGCGGACCAGCGGAAGAGACCCAGTACTTC. Translation gives CASSPFPRTGGPAEETQYF. This rearrangement joins TRBV3-1 to TRBJ2-7; D is possibly TRBD2 (5 bases). The closer fit of TRBJ2-5 to the DNA end suggests the J call may be wrong. Germline CDR1 reads LGHDT; CDR2 reads YNNKEL (reference sequence). This CDR3 spans 19 amino acids.

The chain combines TRBV12-3 or TRBV12-4 with TRBJ1-2; no reliable D call. The CDR3 has 11 residues. Deletions cut 3 bases from V and 7 bases from J, with 6 bases between. CDR3 bases: TGTGCCAGCAGTTTGAAGACTGGCTACACCTTC. Translation: CASSLKTGYTF.

This clonotype was counted a few times. V usage is TRBV5-1 and J usage is TRBJ2-1; 10 bases map to TRBD2. The length of the CDR3 is 17 residues. The V gene end was trimmed by 4 bases and the J gene end by 0 bases; junction bases not matched to a gene: 7. Looked up from germline, CDR1 is SGHRS and CDR2 is YFSETQ. CDR3 amino acids: CASSPGASGSSYNEQFF. The CDR3 region has the DNA TGCGCCAGCAGCCCGGGGGCTAGCGGGAGCTCCTACAATGAGCAGTTCTTC.

Regarding this clonotype: This clone may be a read error of a much larger clone one base away. The J gene is TRBJ2-1, the V gene TRBV2; TRBD2 aligns across 8 bases. The CDR3 has 14 amino acids. Germline V lookup: CDR1 SNHLY, CDR2 FYNNEI. The CDR3 DNA follows: TGTGCCGGCAGGCCGGGACTAGCCTACAATGAGCAGTTCTTC. This sequence encodes CAGRPGLAYNEQFF.

This clonotype has more than one count but fewer than ten. The chain employs TRBV20-1 and TRBJ2-1; 7 positions match TRBD2. CDR1 and CDR2 from the germline V gene are DFQATT and SNEGSKA (reference sequence). V was pared by 5 bases and J by 4 bases, with 8 bases of the junction left unmatched. This CDR3 is 14 amino acids long. As DNA, the CDR3 is TGCAGTGCTTTGCGGGAGTCAGTTTACAATGAGCAGTTCTTC. It encodes CSALRESVYNEQFF.